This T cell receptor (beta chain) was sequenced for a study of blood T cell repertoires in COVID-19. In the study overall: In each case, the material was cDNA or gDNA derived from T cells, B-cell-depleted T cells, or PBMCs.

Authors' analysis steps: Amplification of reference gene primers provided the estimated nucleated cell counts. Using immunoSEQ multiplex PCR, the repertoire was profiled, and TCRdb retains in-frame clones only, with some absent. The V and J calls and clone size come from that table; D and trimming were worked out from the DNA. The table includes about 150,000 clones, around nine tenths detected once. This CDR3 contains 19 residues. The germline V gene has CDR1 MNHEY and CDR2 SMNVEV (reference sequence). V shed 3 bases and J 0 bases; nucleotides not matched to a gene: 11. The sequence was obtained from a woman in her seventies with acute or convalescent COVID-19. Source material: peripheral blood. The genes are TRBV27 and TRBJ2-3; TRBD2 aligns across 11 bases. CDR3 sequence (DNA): TGTGCCAGCAGTTTTTTTTCTAGCGGGGGGCTCACGAGCACAGATACGCAGTATTTT. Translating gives CASSFFSSGGLTSTDTQYF.